These T cell receptor beta chains were read from a single sample in a study of PD-1 blockade in classical Hodgkin lymphoma. Produced via immunoSEQ multiplex PCR; TCRdb's table is partial and in-frame only. This sample yields about 19,000 clones, of which over 65% are seen a single time; roughly 2.7% belongs to the top ten. The specimen comprised CD4+ T cells from blood, sampled before the fourth cycle of nivolumab. The receptors stem from a human donor with classical Hodgkin lymphoma. Both conserved end residues are part of each CDR3. The D gene is left open where the match is weak. The listing skips clone size in some rows; elsewhere it reads once, few, many or a size class.

v_call	j_call	clone_size	d_call	cdr3_nt	cdr3_aa
TRBV18	TRBJ2-7	few	TRBD1	TGTGCCAGCTCAGAGGGACAGACCTACGAGCAGTACTTC	CASSEGQTYEQYF
TRBV18	TRBJ1-1	few	TRBD1	TGTGCCAGCTCATCCTCCGGGACAGAGAACACTGAAGCTTTCTTT	CASSSSGTENTEAFF
TRBV30	TRBJ2-5	.	TRBD2	TGTGCCTGGAGAAGACTAGCGGGAGGTGAGACCCAGTACTTC	CAWRRLAGGETQYF
TRBV5-1	TRBJ2-3	.	TRBD2	TGCGCCAGCAGCAAGCCGACTAGCGGGAGTGCAGATACGCAGTATTTT	CASSKPTSGSADTQYF
TRBV28	TRBJ1-1	.	.	TGTGCCAGCAGTTTAACTATGGGGCGACGGACTGAAGCTTTCTTT	CASSLTMGRRTEAFF
TRBV10-3	TRBJ2-2	.	TRBD2	TGTGCCATCACCCCAGGGAGCGGGAAGAACACCGGGGAGCTGTTTTTT	CAITPGSGKNTGELFF
TRBV6-6	TRBJ1-3	.	.	TGTGCCAGTACAGATTCTTCTGGAAACACCATATATTTT	CASTDSSGNTIYF
TRBV10-3	TRBJ2-1	.	.	TGTGCCATCAGTGAGGGCCCCAATGAGCAGTTCTTC	CAISEGPNEQFF
TRBV5-1	TRBJ1-4	few	.	TGCGCCAGCAAAACCGCCGGCGGATCTAATGAAAAACTGTTTTTT	CASKTAGGSNEKLFF
TRBV7-9	TRBJ2-1	once	TRBD2	TGTGCCAGCAGCCGATCTAGCGGGAGGCTGAATGAGCAGTTCTTC	CASSRSSGRLNEQFF
TRBV6-6	TRBJ1-1	.	.	TGTGCCAGCAGTTCGGACGGCTCCGGGGCTTTCTTT	CASSSDGSGAFF
TRBV11-2	TRBJ2-2	.	TRBD1	TGTGCCAGCAGCCTGGGGACAGTGGGCTTTGCCGGGGAGCTGTTTTTT	CASSLGTVGFAGELFF
TRBV27	TRBJ2-1	.	TRBD2	TGTGCCAGCAGTCACGGGACTAGCGGGTCCTACAATGAGCAGTTCTTC	CASSHGTSGSYNEQFF
TRBV9	TRBJ2-7	.	.	TGTGCCAGCAGCGTAGATGGGAATTCCTACGAGCAGTACTTC	CASSVDGNSYEQYF
TRBV18	TRBJ2-5	.	.	TGTGCCAGCTCACCCGAAGGAAGGGAGACCCAGTACTTC	CASSPEGRETQYF
TRBV27	TRBJ2-3	.	.	TGTGCCAGCAGTTTATGGGCCGTCACAGATACGCAGTATTTT	CASSLWAVTDTQYF
TRBV7-9	TRBJ2-6	.	.	TGTGCCAGCAGCTTAGAAGTCTCTGGGGCCAACGTCCTGACTTTC	CASSLEVSGANVLTF
TRBV6-1	TRBJ1-2	.	.	TGTGCCGCCCGAGTCGGAACCGGCTACACCTTC	CAARVGTGYTF
TRBV10-3	TRBJ2-5	.	.	TGTGCCATCAGTGAACCCTGGACGGGACAAGAGACCCAGTACTTC	CAISEPWTGQETQYF
TRBV19	TRBJ2-1	.	TRBD2	TGTGCCAGTAGTGACGGGACTAGCAGGTTTGAGCAGTTCTTC	CASSDGTSRFEQFF
TRBV7-9	TRBJ1-4	.	.	TGTGCCAGCAGCGCCCTCCGGGGAGGGACCAGTGAAAAACTGTTTTTT	CASSALRGGTSEKLFF
TRBV5-1	TRBJ2-2	.	TRBD2	TGCGCCAGCAGCTCCGGACTAGCGGGAGCCCCGAACACCGGGGAGCTGTTTTTT	CASSSGLAGAPNTGELFF
TRBV28	TRBJ2-3	few	TRBD1	TGTGCCAGCAGTTTATCGACAGGGGGCATTGATACGCAGTATTTT	CASSLSTGGIDTQYF
TRBV27	TRBJ2-2	.	TRBD2	TGTGCCAGCAGTTTGACTAGCGGGGCGAACACCGGGGAGCTGTTTTTT	CASSLTSGANTGELFF
TRBV27	TRBJ2-7	.	.	TGTGCCAGCAGTTTCAGGGGCTCCTACGAGCAGTACTTC	CASSFRGSYEQYF
TRBV28	TRBJ2-4	.	.	TGTGCCAGCAGTTTTCCGGGCAGCGTTGACATTCAGTACTTC	CASSFPGSVDIQYF
TRBV6-5	TRBJ1-1	.	TRBD1	TGTGCCAGCAGTTACATCGCCGGGACAGGGGTTACTGAAGCTTTCTTT	CASSYIAGTGVTEAFF
TRBV15	TRBJ2-2	.	.	TGTGCCACCAGCAGAGGGGGAACCGGGGAGCTGTTTTTT	CATSRGGTGELFF
TRBV10-3	TRBJ2-1	.	.	TGTGCCATCAGTGAGTCAAGGCCGTCATACAATGAGCAGTTCTTC	CAISESRPSYNEQFF
TRBV28	TRBJ1-5	.	.	TGTGCCAGCAGATTATACGGTCAGGGGCTATATAGCAATCAGCCCCAGCATTTT	CASRLYGQGLYSNQPQHF
TRBV5-1	TRBJ2-4	.	TRBD1	TGCGCCAGCAGCTCAGGACAGGGGGCCCCCAAAAACATTCAGTACTTC	CASSSGQGAPKNIQYF
TRBV15	TRBJ2-1	once	.	TGTGCCACCAGCAGGGCCCTGGGCATGCTCTCCTACAATGAGCAGTTCTTC	CATSRALGMLSYNEQFF
TRBV4-2	TRBJ2-7	once	TRBD2	TGTGCCAGCAGCCAAGATTCGGGGGCCGGACTAGCGGGTTACGAGCAGTACTTC	CASSQDSGAGLAGYEQYF
TRBV9	TRBJ1-2	.	.	TGTGCCAGCAGCGCATCAGCCGCGGGGTCGGATGGCTACACCTTC	CASSASAAGSDGYTF
TRBV21-1	TRBJ2-6	.	.	TGTGCCAGCAGCAAATCTATCTTCAGGGCAGCGGGGGCCAACGTCCTGACTTTC	CASSKSIFRAAGANVLTF